This TCR beta chain was found in a study of shared clonotypes between healthy human individuals (dated by TCRdb to about 2020). Some background on the complete study: A few men and a couple of women, aged 18 to 49 years, made up the cohort. For each donor, CD4 naive and CD4 memory were each run on three plates, CD8 naive on two plates, and CD8 memory on one plate. Blood TCR repertoires of a handful of healthy adults were deeply sequenced to estimate repertoire size and the extent of clonotype sharing between individuals. Different laboratories and diverse techniques were used to prepare libraries and sequence TCR repertoires, to increase sequencing depth and limit assay-specific biases. Between about 0.8 and 9 billion PBMCs per donor were obtained by leukapheresis. What the authors observed across the whole study: Incomplete sequencing was indicated by rarefaction of sorted-subset datasets, despite the large sequencing depth. Sampling was restricted to blood, and TCR repertoires in tissues likely differ from the TCR repertoires found in blood. Roughly 5% of naive CD4, approximately 3.7% of naive CD8, roughly 2.4% of memory CD4, and around 0.4% of memory CD8 clonotypes were shared across a few donors. Pairwise subsampling indicated that sequencing depth was expected to affect the degree of clonotype sharing among donors. Estimated clonotype richness was generally larger for naive than for memory subsets. The genetic and exposure-history diversity represented was limited by the small number of donors. Clonotypes shared by all four sorted-subset donors showed higher generation probabilities than non-shared clonotypes.

Measured from the cysteine to the phenylalanine, the CDR3 is 12 residues long. The CDR3 DNA has 36 bases and is translated from base 1. V is shortened by 0 bases, J by 0 bases, and the region joining them spans 1 base. The donors were healthy, HIV-negative adults with no recently reported acute infections or vaccinations. Every donor was a Caucasian adult residing in Nashville, Tennessee, USA. CD4+ T cells were enriched through magnetic negative selection, after which naive cells were positively selected on CD45RA and the remaining negative fraction served as the memory subset. Blood was obtained by leukapheresis, after which PBMCs were separated by Ficoll-Histopaque density gradient centrifugation and cryopreserved in liquid nitrogen vapor phase. Analytical flow cytometry was used to check the purity and quantity of each magnetically sorted T cell population. Genomic DNA was isolated from every sorted fraction and measured by UV absorbance on a Nanodrop 2000c.

About this clone itself: Its antigen remains unidentified. No base-level quality is on record; no much larger clone is a single base apart.

Using the deep immunoSEQ assay, TCR CDR3 regions were amplified from genomic DNA by multiplex PCR. For each cell subset, the extracted genomic DNA was distributed evenly across all wells of several immunoSEQ 96-well plates, and each plate served as one replicate. For sorted subsets, approximately 210 ng of genomic DNA, equivalent to 25,000 to 35,000 T cell genomes, went into each replicate PCR. The purified libraries were quantified using a Qubit 3.0 fluorometer, sized with a Bioanalyzer 2100, and then quantified again using the KAPA Library Quantification kit. Each immunoSEQ 96-well plate was sequenced on its own single-read 150-cycle Illumina NextSeq 550 flow cell. Per the original workflow: The immunoSEQ output contained only junctional sequences without quality scores, so filtering could not match that applied to full-length reads. To assign V/J genes and CDR3, sequences were annotated using PyIR, a Python wrapper for IgBLAST v1.9, with IMGT germline references. Reads with weak V/J assignments (E-value above 1e-6), missing CDR3, stop codons, out-of-frame junctions, or ambiguous translated residues were removed. A V3J clonotype was defined by an identical inferred V gene, J gene, and CDR3 amino acid sequence. The percentage overlap between two repertoires was calculated by dividing the number of shared unique clonotypes by the size of the smaller repertoire. Richness of each repertoire was evaluated using RTK rarefaction, the Chao1 estimator, and Recon v2.1 estimates of unobserved clonotypes. Generation probabilities were computed with OLGA for all TCRbeta clonotypes obtained by the gDNA method from a few donors. The source is immuneACCESS, and TCRdb retained only in-frame sequences with V and J called. Part of the clones is not carried over; for the studies checked, unresolved V genes explain less than half of this, and the remainder is unexplained. Clone size and the V and J calls come from that table; the DNA yielded D and trimming. For this sample there are about 2.4 million clones; approximately 93% appear just once. About 0.39% of the sample goes to the ten largest clones.

The V gene is TRBV5-3 and the J gene is TRBJ2-7, with the D gene call left open. TRBV5-3 is placed among ORFs of uncertain function. Sequencing was carried out using naive CD4+ T cells from PBMCs. In the paper's terms, the cell subset or site label means: CD45RA+ positively selected. This TCR came from a young man in good health. Some clones in this sample may be carry-over from other donors' samples. The DNA sequence is TGTGCCAGAAGCTTGGTCTCCTACGAGCAGTACTTC. Translated, it reads CARSLVSYEQYF.